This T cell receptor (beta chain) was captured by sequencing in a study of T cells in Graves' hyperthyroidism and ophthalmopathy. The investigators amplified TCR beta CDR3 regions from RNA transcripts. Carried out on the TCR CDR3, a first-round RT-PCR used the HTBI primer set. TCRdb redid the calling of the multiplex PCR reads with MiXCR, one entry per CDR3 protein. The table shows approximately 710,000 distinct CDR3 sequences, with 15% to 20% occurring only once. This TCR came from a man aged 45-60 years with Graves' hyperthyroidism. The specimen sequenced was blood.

The CDR3 DNA reads as TGTGCCAGCAGCCTAAGGGGGGAAGTGGTCTACGAGCAGTACTTC. Translated: CASSLRGEVVYEQYF. The V call is TRBV3-1, the J call TRBJ2-7, with D perhaps TRBD1 or TRBD2 (6 bases each). CDR3 length equals 15 residues. The V and J ends lost 4 bases and 3 bases respectively, with 16 bases between them. Germline-derived CDR1 and CDR2 are LGHDT and YNNKEL (reference sequence).